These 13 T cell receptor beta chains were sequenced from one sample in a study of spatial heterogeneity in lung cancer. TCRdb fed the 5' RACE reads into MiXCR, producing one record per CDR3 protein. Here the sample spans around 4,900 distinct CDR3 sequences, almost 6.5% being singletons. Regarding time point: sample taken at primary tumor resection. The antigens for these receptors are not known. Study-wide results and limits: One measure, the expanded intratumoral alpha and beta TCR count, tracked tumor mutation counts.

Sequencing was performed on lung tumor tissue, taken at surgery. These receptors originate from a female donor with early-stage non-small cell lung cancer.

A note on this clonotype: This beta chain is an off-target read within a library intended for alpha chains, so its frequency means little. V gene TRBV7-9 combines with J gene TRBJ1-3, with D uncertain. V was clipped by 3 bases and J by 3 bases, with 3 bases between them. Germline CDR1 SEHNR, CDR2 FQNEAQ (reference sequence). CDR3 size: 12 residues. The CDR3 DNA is TGTGCCAGCAGCTTTGGTGGAAACACCATATATTTT. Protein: CASSFGGNTIYF.

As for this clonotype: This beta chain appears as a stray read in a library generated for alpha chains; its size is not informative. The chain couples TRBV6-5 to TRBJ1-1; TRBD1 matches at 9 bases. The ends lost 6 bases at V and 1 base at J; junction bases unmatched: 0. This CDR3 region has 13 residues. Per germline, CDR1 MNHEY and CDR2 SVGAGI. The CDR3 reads CASRQGANTEAFF. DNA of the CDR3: TGTGCCAGCAGACAGGGGGCGAACACTGAAGCTTTCTTT.

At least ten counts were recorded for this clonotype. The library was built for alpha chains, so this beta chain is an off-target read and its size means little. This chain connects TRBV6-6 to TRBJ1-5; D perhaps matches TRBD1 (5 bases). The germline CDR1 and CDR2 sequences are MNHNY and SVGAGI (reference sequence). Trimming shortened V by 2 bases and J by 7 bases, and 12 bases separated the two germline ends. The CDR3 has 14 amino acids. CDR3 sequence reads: CASSYLGAGQPQHF. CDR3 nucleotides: TGTGCCAGCAGTTACCTCGGGGCCGGGCAGCCCCAGCATTTT.

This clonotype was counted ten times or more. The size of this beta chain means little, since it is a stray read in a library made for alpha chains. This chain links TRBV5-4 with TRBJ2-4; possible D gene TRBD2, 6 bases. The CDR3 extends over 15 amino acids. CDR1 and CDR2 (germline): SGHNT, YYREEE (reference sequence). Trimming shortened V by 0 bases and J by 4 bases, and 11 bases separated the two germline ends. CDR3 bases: TGTGCCAGCAGCTTGGCCGGAGGGGTAAAAAACATTCAGTACTTC. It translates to CASSLAGGVKNIQYF.

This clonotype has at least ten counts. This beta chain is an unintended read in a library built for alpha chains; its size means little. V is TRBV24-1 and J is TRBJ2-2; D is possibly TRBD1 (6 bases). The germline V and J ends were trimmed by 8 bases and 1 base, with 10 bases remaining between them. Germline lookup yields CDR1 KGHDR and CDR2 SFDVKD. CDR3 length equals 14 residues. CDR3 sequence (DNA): TGTGCCACCACCGAGACAGGGAACACCGGGGAGCTGTTTTTT. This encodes CATTETGNTGELFF.

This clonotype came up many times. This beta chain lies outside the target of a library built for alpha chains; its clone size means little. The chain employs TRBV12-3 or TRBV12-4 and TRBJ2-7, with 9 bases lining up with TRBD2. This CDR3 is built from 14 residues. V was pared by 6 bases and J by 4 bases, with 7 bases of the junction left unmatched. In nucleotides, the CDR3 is TGTGCCAGCAGATATAGCGGGAGTGAGTACGAGCAGTACTTC. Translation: CASRYSGSEYEQYF.

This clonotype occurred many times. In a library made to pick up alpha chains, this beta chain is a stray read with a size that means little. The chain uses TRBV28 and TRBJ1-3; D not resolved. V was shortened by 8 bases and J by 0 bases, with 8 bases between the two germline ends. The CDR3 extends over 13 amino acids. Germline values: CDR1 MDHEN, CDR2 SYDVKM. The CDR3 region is CASPTSSGNTIYF. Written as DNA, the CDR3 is TGTGCCAGCCCCACGAGCTCTGGAAACACCATATATTTT. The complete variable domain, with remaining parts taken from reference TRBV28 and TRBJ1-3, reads DVKVTQSSRYLVKRTGEKVFLECVQDMDHENMFWYRQDPGLGLRLIYFSYDVKMKEKGDIPEGYSVSREKKERFSLILESASTNQTSMYLCASPTSSGNTIYFGEGSWLTVV.

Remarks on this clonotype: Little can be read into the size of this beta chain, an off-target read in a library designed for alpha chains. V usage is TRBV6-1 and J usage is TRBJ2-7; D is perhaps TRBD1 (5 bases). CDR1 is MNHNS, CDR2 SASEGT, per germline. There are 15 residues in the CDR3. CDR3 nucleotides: TGTGCCAGCAGTGAGTCGGCGCAGGGAAAAAGCGAGCAGTATGTC. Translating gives CASSESAQGKSEQYV.

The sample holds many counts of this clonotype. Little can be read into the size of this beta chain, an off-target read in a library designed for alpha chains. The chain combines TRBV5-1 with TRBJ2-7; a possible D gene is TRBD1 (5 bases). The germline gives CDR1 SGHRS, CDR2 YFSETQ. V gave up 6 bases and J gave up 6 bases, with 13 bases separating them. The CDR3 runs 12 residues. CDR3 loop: CASKPQGGEQYF. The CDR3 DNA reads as TGCGCCAGCAAACCTCAGGGCGGCGAGCAGTACTTC.

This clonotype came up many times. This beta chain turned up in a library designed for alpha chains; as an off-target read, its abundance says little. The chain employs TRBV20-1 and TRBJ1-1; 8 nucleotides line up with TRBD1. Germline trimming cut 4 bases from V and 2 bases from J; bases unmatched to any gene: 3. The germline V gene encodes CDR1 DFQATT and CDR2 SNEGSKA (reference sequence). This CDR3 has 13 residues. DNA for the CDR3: TGCAGTGCTACGGACAGGGCAAACACTGAAGCTTTCTTT. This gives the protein CSATDRANTEAFF.

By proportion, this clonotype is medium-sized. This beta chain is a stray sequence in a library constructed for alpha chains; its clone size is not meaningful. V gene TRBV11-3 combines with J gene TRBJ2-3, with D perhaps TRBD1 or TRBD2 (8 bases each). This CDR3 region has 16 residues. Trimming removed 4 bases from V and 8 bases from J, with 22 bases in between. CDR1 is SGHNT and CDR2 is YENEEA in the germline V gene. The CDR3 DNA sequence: TGTGCCAGCAGCTCCCGGACTAGCACAGGGGGAGGTACGCAGTATTTT. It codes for CASSSRTSTGGGTQYF.

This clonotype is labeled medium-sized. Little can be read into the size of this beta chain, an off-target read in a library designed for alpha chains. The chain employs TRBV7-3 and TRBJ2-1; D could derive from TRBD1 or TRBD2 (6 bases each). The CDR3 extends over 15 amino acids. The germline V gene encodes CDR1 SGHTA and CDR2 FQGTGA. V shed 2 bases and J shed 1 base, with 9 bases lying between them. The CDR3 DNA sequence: TGTGCCAGCAGCTTACGGGGGACATCCTACAATGAGCAGTTCTTC. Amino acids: CASSLRGTSYNEQFF.

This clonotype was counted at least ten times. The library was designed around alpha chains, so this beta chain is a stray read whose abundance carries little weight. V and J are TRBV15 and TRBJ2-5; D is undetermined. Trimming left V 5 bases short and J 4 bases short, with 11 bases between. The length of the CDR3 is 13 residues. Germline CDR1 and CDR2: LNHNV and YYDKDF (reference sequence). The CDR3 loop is CATSGSVRETQYF. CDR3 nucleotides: TGTGCCACCAGCGGGTCAGTCCGAGAGACCCAGTACTTC.